This is a list of T cell receptor beta chains from one sample in a study of T cell changes during pregnancy in multiple sclerosis. Data came from immunoSEQ multiplex PCR; TCRdb stores just in-frame clones and leaves some out. Of over 100,000 clones listed, more than 85% were seen once; the top ten hold 1.5% to 1.9%. This specimen consisted of peripheral blood, obtained in the third trimester of pregnancy. Source of these receptors: a female donor with multiple sclerosis, enrolled in a pregnancy study. The CDR3 runs from the conserved cysteine through the conserved F or W. A D gene is named only where the DNA matches it firmly. Where a row states a size, it is once, few, many or the class of an expanded clone; other rows omit it.

TRBJ2-7 | NA | once | TRBV27 | TGTGCCAGCAGTTTTCTGGGGCGTGAGCAGTACTTC | CASSFLGREQYF
TRBJ2-6 | NA | NA | TRBV27 | TGTGCCAGCAGTATCCGACGGAGCTCTGGGGCCAACGTCCTGACTTTC | CASSIRRSSGANVLTF
TRBJ1-1 | NA | NA | TRBV2 | TGTGCCAGCAGTGAAGCCCTCCTGAACACTGAAGCTTTCTTT | CASSEALLNTEAFF
TRBJ1-1 | NA | NA | TRBV15 | TGTGCCACCAGCTCGGGGGGGCGGTTGAACACTGAAGCTTTCTTT | CATSSGGRLNTEAFF
TRBJ1-1 | NA | NA | TRBV5-1 | TGCGCCAGCAGCTTGGATGGGGGCATCACTGAAGCTTTCTTT | CASSLDGGITEAFF
TRBJ1-6 | NA | NA | TRBV6-6 | TGTGCCAGCAGTTACTCGAAAGGCCCAGGGAATTCACCCCTCCACTTT | CASSYSKGPGNSPLHF
TRBJ2-7 | TRBD1 | once | TRBV2 | TGTGCCAGCGGCGTACTCCAGGGGGCCCCGCACTACGAGCAGTACTTC | CASGVLQGAPHYEQYF
TRBJ2-1 | TRBD2 | NA | TRBV5-1 | TGCGCCAGCAGCTTAAGTAGCGGGAGCCATGAGCAGTTCTTC | CASSLSSGSHEQFF
TRBJ2-2 | TRBD2 | NA | TRBV28 | TGTGCCAGCAGCCTCCCGGCTAGCGGGAGATCGGCCGGGGAGCTGTTTTTT | CASSLPASGRSAGELFF
TRBJ2-7 | NA | NA | TRBV15 | TGTGCCACCAGCAGAGGGCCAGGGGACAACGAGCAGTACTTC | CATSRGPGDNEQYF
TRBJ2-3 | TRBD1 | NA | TRBV5-4 | TGTGCCAGCAGCCTGGGGGACAGGGGCCCCAGCACAGATACGCAGTATTTT | CASSLGDRGPSTDTQYF
TRBJ1-3 | TRBD1 | NA | TRBV4-1 | TGCGCCAGCAGCCAAGTTGGGACAGGGAGAAACACCATATATTTT | CASSQVGTGRNTIYF
TRBJ2-7 | TRBD1 | NA | TRBV28 | TGTGCCAGCAGTCTACAGGGGGCCGGGGATGAGCAGTACTTC | CASSLQGAGDEQYF
TRBJ1-5 | TRBD1 | NA | TRBV19 | TGTGCCAGTAGACACAGGGGTGATCAGCCCCAGCATTTT | CASRHRGDQPQHF
TRBJ2-7 | NA | NA | TRBV11-2 | TGTGCCAGCAGCTTAAGGACTACGGGGCCGTGGGAGCAGTACTTC | CASSLRTTGPWEQYF
TRBJ1-2 | NA | once | TRBV5-1 | TGCGCCAGCAGCTTGGTCCAGGACTATGGCTACACCTTC | CASSLVQDYGYTF
TRBJ2-2 | NA | NA | TRBV15 | TGTGCCACCAGCAGCGGGGGGCGGGGAACCGGGGAGCTGTTTTTT | CATSSGGRGTGELFF
TRBJ2-7 | TRBD2 | once | TRBV19 | TGTGCCAGTAGTAAGGGACTAGCGTACGAGCAGTACTTC | CASSKGLAYEQYF
TRBJ1-4 | TRBD1 | few | TRBV7-9 | TGTGCCAGCCAGGACAGGGGGGGTGAAAAACTGTTTTTT | CASQDRGGEKLFF
TRBJ2-5 | TRBD2 | once | TRBV7-9 | TGTGCCAGCAGCCTGGGACTAGCGGGAGGTGCGGAGGAGACCCAGTACTTC | CASSLGLAGGAEETQYF
TRBJ2-7 | NA | NA | TRBV5-4 | TGTGCCAGCAGCTTGGCCCTCTCGTCCGAGCAGTACTTC | CASSLALSSEQYF
TRBJ1-2 | TRBD1 | NA | TRBV29-1 | TGCAGCGTTAACAGGGGGGTGGGCTATGGCTACACCTTC | CSVNRGVGYGYTF
TRBJ2-1 | TRBD1 | once | TRBV7-9 | TGTGCCAGCAGCCAGACAGGGGGTGGTGAGCAGTTCTTC | CASSQTGGGEQFF
TRBJ1-5 | TRBD1 | NA | TRBV19 | TGTGCCAGCGAGCCGACAGGGTCTGGCAATCAGCCCCAGCATTTT | CASEPTGSGNQPQHF
TRBJ1-2 | NA | NA | TRBV30 | TGTGCCTGGAGTGTATTGGGCAGCTCCCACTATGGCTACACCTTC | CAWSVLGSSHYGYTF
TRBJ2-2 | TRBD2 | NA | TRBV5-1 | TGCGCCAGCAGCCCGACTAGCATGGGGAACACCGGGGAGCTGTTTTTT | CASSPTSMGNTGELFF
TRBJ1-2 | NA | once | TRBV18 | TGTGCCAGCTCACCCTTCGGAGATGAGGGCTACACCTTC | CASSPFGDEGYTF
TRBJ1-5 | NA | NA | TRBV5-6 | TGTGCCAGCAGCTTACAGGGAACAAGGGCCCAGCATTTT | CASSLQGTRAQHF
TRBJ1-1 | TRBD1 | NA | TRBV4-1 | TGCGCCAGCAGCCAAGAGGAGGGCAGGGGGCGCGGGATCGGCATGAACACTGAAGCTTTCTTT | CASSQEEGRGRGIGMNTEAFF